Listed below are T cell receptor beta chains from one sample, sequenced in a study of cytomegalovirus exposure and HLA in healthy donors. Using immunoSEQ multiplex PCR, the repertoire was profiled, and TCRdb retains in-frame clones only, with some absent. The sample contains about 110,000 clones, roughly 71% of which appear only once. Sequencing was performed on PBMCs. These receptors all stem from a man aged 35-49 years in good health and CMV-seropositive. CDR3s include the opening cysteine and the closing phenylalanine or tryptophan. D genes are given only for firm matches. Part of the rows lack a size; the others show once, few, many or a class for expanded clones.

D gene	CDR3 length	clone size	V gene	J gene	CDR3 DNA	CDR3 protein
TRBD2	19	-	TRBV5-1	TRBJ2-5	TGCGCCAGCAGTCGCGCGCCAGGACTAGCGGGAGACTGGGTGGAGACCCAGTACTTC	CASSRAPGLAGDWVETQYF
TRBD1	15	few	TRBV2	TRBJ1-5	TGTGCCAGCAGGTCGACAGGGGGCGGCAATCAGCCCCAGCATTTT	CASRSTGGGNQPQHF
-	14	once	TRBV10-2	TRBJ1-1	TGCGCCGGGTCAGGGACTTTCTCGAACACTGAAGCTTTCTTT	CAGSGTFSNTEAFF
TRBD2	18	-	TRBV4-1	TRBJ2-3	TGCGCCAGCAGCCAGGCTGGACTAGCGGGAGGAACTACAGATACGCAGTATTTT	CASSQAGLAGGTTDTQYF
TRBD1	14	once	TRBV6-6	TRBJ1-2	TGTGCCAGCAGCGCGCCAGGGGGCGAGAATGGCTACACCTTC	CASSAPGGENGYTF
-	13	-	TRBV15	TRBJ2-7	TGTGCCACCAGCAGACAGGGATCCTACGAGCAGTACTTC	CATSRQGSYEQYF
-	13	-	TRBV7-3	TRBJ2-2	TGTGCCAGCAGTCCGCAGGGCACCGGGGAGCTGTTTTTT	CASSPQGTGELFF
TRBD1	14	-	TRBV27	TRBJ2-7	TGTGCCAGCAGTCCGGGACAGGGATACTACGAGCAGTACTTC	CASSPGQGYYEQYF
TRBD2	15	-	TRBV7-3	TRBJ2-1	TGTGCCAGCAGCTCGAGGGACTATCAAGTCAATGAGCAGTTCTTC	CASSSRDYQVNEQFF
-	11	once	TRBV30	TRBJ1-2	TGTGCCTGGAGTATAAACTATGGCTACACCTTC	CAWSINYGYTF
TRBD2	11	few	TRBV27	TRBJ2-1	TGTGCCAGCCGCGGGGGTAATGAGCAGTTCTTC	CASRGGNEQFF
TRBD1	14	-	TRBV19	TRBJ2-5	TGTGCCAGTCGTCCGGGACAGGGGTATCCGACCCAGTACTTC	CASRPGQGYPTQYF
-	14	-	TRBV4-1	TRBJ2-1	TGCGCCAGCAGCCAAGAAGGGAGGACACCCACTCTATTCTTC	CASSQEGRTPTLFF
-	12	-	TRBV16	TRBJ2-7	TGTGCCAGCAGCCAATTCGGCTACGAGCAGTACTTC	CASSQFGYEQYF
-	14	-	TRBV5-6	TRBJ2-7	TGTGCCAGCAGCTGGGCAGGGTACGAATCGGAGCAGTACTTC	CASSWAGYESEQYF
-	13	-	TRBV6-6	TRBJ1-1	TGTGCCAGCAGTTATGAGCCTGAGGGATCGGCTTTCTTT	CASSYEPEGSAFF
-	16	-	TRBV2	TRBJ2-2	TGTGCCAGCAGTCTTACCGGACAGACGAACACCGGGGAGCTGTTTTTT	CASSLTGQTNTGELFF